This passage covers 2 T cell receptor beta chains from one sample sequenced in a study of blood T cell repertoires in COVID-19. Clones were read by immunoSEQ multiplex PCR, and TCRdb kept only the in-frame ones, dropping some. The sample contains over 100,000 clones, more than 80% of which appear only once. Sequencing was carried out using peripheral blood. These receptors were obtained from a human donor in a cohort sampled during active COVID-19.

The V and J genes are TRBV6-4 and TRBJ2-1; the match to TRBD2 covers 8 bases. CDR1 and CDR2 from the germline V gene are MRHNA and SNTAGT. The CDR3 consists of 15 residues. V was pared by 5 bases and J by 6 bases, with 9 bases of the junction left unmatched. The chain's CDR3 is CASSSRGASPNEQFF. The CDR3 coding sequence is TGTGCCAGCAGTTCGCGGGGGGCCAGCCCCAATGAGCAGTTCTTC.

The rearrangement links TRBV11-2 to TRBJ2-7; 8 positions match TRBD1. The length of the CDR3 is 15 residues. CDR1 is SGHAT, CDR2 FQNNGV, per germline. V lost 4 bases, J lost 5 bases, and 10 bases stayed unmatched. The CDR3 region has the DNA TGTGCCAGCAGCTCAGGGGGCGCGGACTTCAACGAGCAGTACTTC. Its protein is CASSSGGADFNEQYF.